This T cell receptor (beta chain) is drawn from a study of blood T cell repertoires in COVID-19. Study as a whole: Acute-phase and convalescent COVID-19 samples originated in the United States, Italy and Spain. Nucleic acid was either cDNA or gDNA, and it came from T cells, B-cell-depleted T cells, or PBMCs.

The CDR3 totals 13 residues. V lost 7 bases and J 0 bases, leaving 10 bases between the germline ends. The germline V gene encodes CDR1 ENHRY and CDR2 SYGVKD. As originally analysed: Reference gene primer amplification in the assay estimated nucleated cell counts. Clones were read by immunoSEQ multiplex PCR, and TCRdb kept only the in-frame ones, dropping some. V and J calls and clone size are those listed in that table; D and trimming were worked out from the DNA. Here the sample spans approximately 230,000 clones, 65% to 90% being singletons. The sequencing sample was made of peripheral blood. V gene TRBV10-3 combines with J gene TRBJ2-7; D not certain. This TCR was recovered from a woman older than 75 with active or convalescent COVID-19. This CDR3 is CAITNRSSYEQYF. DNA for the CDR3: TGTGCCATCACGAACAGAAGCTCCTACGAGCAGTACTTC.